The T cell receptor beta chain under discussion was sequenced for a study of human T cells and chemical hapten exposure. At the level of the study: From small differences in pooled library volume came most of the variation in per-sample TCR yields.

The CDR3 has 12 residues. Germline V gene lookup returns CDR1 DFQATT and CDR2 SNEGSKA (reference sequence). V shed 1 base and J shed 5 bases, with 5 bases lying between them. Overall study results and limits: More PT1 expanded TCRs went with higher patch test scores.

TCRdb passed the RACE reads through MiXCR, listing each CDR3 protein once. The data contain some 100,000 distinct CDR3 sequences, about 9% of them singletons. This clonotype turned up a few times. Its target is unknown. Stated time point: patch test 2, 6 weeks after DPC sensitization. Regarding treatment: therapeutic diphenylcyclopropenone sensitization with weekly scalp DPC. The TCR originated in a woman between 40 and 50 years old with alopecia areata. Some clones in this sample may be carry-over from other donors' samples. The rearrangement joins TRBV20-1 to TRBJ1-4; D not certain. This sample comprised whole blood, obtained in connection with sensitization to the hapten diphenylcyclopropenone (DPC). This CDR3 is CSARGPNEKLFF. CDR3 bases: TGCAGTGCTAGAGGCCCGAATGAAAAACTGTTTTTT.